This is a list of T cell receptor beta chains from one sample in a study of CD8 T cells in ankylosing spondylitis. TCRdb called the 5' RACE reads again in MiXCR, with one record for every CDR3 protein. This sample yields some 130,000 distinct CDR3 sequences, of which approximately 7.3% are seen a single time; 9.5% to 15% belongs to the top ten. Sequencing was performed on blood, either unsorted or a sorted T cell fraction (not recorded which). The receptors derive from a female donor with ankylosing spondylitis or in good health (not recorded which). The CDR3 runs from the conserved cysteine through the conserved F or W. A D gene is named only where the DNA matches it firmly. Size values are once, few and many counts, or a class for expanded clones, and some rows have none.

j_gene	v_gene	abundance	d_gene	CDR3nt	CDR3aa
TRBJ1-1	TRBV2	few	-	TGTGCCAGCAGTGAATTTAGTCTTGAAGCTTTCTTT	CASSEFSLEAFF
TRBJ1-2	TRBV7-2	few	TRBD1	TGTGCCAGCAGCCCTTACTCTTTGACAGGGGACGGCTACACCTTC	CASSPYSLTGDGYTF
TRBJ2-1	TRBV12-3/TRBV12-4	many	-	TGTGCCAGCAGTTTTAGCGGCGGCTCCTACAATGAGCAGTTCTTC	CASSFSGGSYNEQFF
TRBJ2-1	TRBV7-2	-	-	TGTGCCAGCAGCTTAGCAGGGTTTTCCTACAATGAGCAGTTCTTC	CASSLAGFSYNEQFF
TRBJ2-7	TRBV7-2	many	TRBD1	TGTGCCAGCAGCCATGGGACAGGACTTGGCGAGCAGTACTTC	CASSHGTGLGEQYF
TRBJ2-1	TRBV7-8	many	TRBD2	TGTGCCAGCAGCTTAGGCGGGGGTACCCACAATGAGCAGTTCTTC	CASSLGGGTHNEQFF
TRBJ2-7	TRBV11-2	once	-	TGTGCCAGCAGCTTAGGGGCAGGGGTGAACTACGAGCAGTACTTC	CASSLGAGVNYEQYF
TRBJ2-3	TRBV4-3	many	TRBD1	TGCGCCAGCAGCACCCACCCTGGTACAGGGGCAGTGGGTACGCAGTATTTT	CASSTHPGTGAVGTQYF
TRBJ1-6	TRBV20-1	many	TRBD1	TGCAGTGCTACCCAGACAGGGGGCGTGAGGAATTCACCCCTCCACTTT	CSATQTGGVRNSPLHF
TRBJ2-1	TRBV20-1	many	TRBD2	TGCAGTGCCCCGGTCGGCCAGCGGGGGCCGCGGAATGAGCAGTTCTTC	CSAPVGQRGPRNEQFF
TRBJ2-3	TRBV29-1	many	-	TGCAGCGTTGAAAGGGGTAGGGGGGCAGGAGATACGCAGTATTTT	CSVERGRGAGDTQYF
TRBJ1-4	TRBV7-9	-	-	TGTGCCAGCAGCTTAGTGTCAGCGTCAGCTAATGAAAAACTGTTTTTT	CASSLVSASANEKLFF
TRBJ1-5	TRBV20-1	many	TRBD1	TGCAGTGCTAGGGGGACAGGGCGTCAGCCCCAGCATTTT	CSARGTGRQPQHF
TRBJ2-3	TRBV20-1	many	TRBD2	TGCAGTGCCAAGCGGGGGGTCACAGATACGCAGTATTTT	CSAKRGVTDTQYF
TRBJ2-3	TRBV9	few	TRBD2	TGTGCCAGCAGCCTACGGGAGGGCGGCGCAGATACGCAGTATTTT	CASSLREGGADTQYF
TRBJ1-2	TRBV20-1	many	-	TGCAGTGGAGACTTCGCCCATGGCTACACCTTC	CSGDFAHGYTF
TRBJ2-1	TRBV10-3	many	-	TGTGCCATCAGTTACGGGGGGCTAGTCTACGAGCAGTTCTTC	CAISYGGLVYEQFF
TRBJ2-7	TRBV20-1	many	TRBD2	TGCAGTGCTCTCCGGACTAGCGGGGACGAGCAGTACTTC	CSALRTSGDEQYF
TRBJ1-6	TRBV25-1	many	TRBD1	TGTGCCAGCAGTGCGTCCGGGGACAGTGGATCTTCACCCCTCCACTTT	CASSASGDSGSSPLHF
TRBJ2-7	TRBV6-1	many	TRBD1	TGTGCCAGCAGACAGACAGGGGTCCACGAGCAGTACTTC	CASRQTGVHEQYF
TRBJ2-4	TRBV6-1	many	-	TGTGCCAGCAGTGAGGCAGGGGTTAGGATTCAGTACTTC	CASSEAGVRIQYF
TRBJ2-1	TRBV7-9	many	TRBD2	TGTGCCAGCAGCTACCAGCGGGGGGACAATGAGCAGTTCTTC	CASSYQRGDNEQFF
TRBJ1-6	TRBV2	many	TRBD1	TGTGCCAGCAGGGGACAGGGGGCAGGTTCACCCCTCCACTTT	CASRGQGAGSPLHF
TRBJ1-6	TRBV9	many	-	TGTGCCAGCAGCGTAGCGAACGAAGGCCTCCACTTT	CASSVANEGLHF
TRBJ1-1	TRBV6-1	many	-	TGTGCCAGCAGTGAGGGAGAAAACACTGAAGCTTTCTTT	CASSEGENTEAFF
TRBJ2-5	TRBV4-1	many	TRBD1	TGCGCCAGCAGCCAAGACCGAGGGACAGCCCAAGAGACCCAGTACTTC	CASSQDRGTAQETQYF
TRBJ2-7	TRBV5-4	many	-	TGTGCCAGCAGCTTGATGAAAACCGGGGAGCAGTACTTC	CASSLMKTGEQYF
TRBJ1-6	TRBV11-1	many	-	TGTGCCAGCAGCTTAACAGGCGGACAAAATTCACCCCTCCACTTT	CASSLTGGQNSPLHF
TRBJ1-2	TRBV7-9	-	TRBD1	TGTGCCAGCAGCTTAGGAACAGGGGCAGGGAACTATGGCTACACCTTC	CASSLGTGAGNYGYTF
TRBJ1-2	TRBV2	many	-	TGTGCCAGCAGTCAGGTTAACTATGGCTACACCTTC	CASSQVNYGYTF
TRBJ2-1	TRBV5-5	few	TRBD2	TGTGCCAGCAGCGGAGCGGGGAGAGGGTGGCAGTTCTTC	CASSGAGRGWQFF
TRBJ1-1	TRBV18	many	TRBD1	TGTGCCAGCTCACCTTTCTCGCCGGGACAGGGCCTGAGTGACACTGAAGCTTTCTTT	CASSPFSPGQGLSDTEAFF
TRBJ1-6	TRBV20-1	many	-	TGCAGTGCTAGAGAGGGTAATAGCTCACCCCTCCACTTT	CSAREGNSSPLHF
TRBJ2-1	TRBV20-1	few	TRBD1	TGCAGTGCTCAAGGACAGGGGGCAGTCAATGAGCAGTTCTTC	CSAQGQGAVNEQFF
TRBJ2-7	TRBV7-9	many	-	TGTGCCAGCAGACCGGCCCAGGGCCCCTACGAGCAGTACTTC	CASRPAQGPYEQYF
TRBJ1-1	TRBV7-6	many	-	TGTGCCAGCAGCTCCTCCGACAGTCCGAACACTGAAGCTTTCTTT	CASSSSDSPNTEAFF
TRBJ2-1	TRBV7-3	many	TRBD2	TGTGCCAGCAGCCCCATGGTGACTAGCGGAAAGCAGTTCTTC	CASSPMVTSGKQFF